These 31 T cell receptor beta chains share one sample of origin, sequenced in a study of beta chain features in type 1 diabetes. What was sequenced were expressed TCRB transcripts, since all of the isolated RNA had been reverse transcribed. The data were produced by immunoSEQ multiplex PCR, yet TCRdb's version contains in-frame clones alone and is incomplete. The sample lists under 950,000 clones; under 20% were seen once. The specimen sequenced was naive CD4+ T cells from blood. Receptor source: a woman between 18 and 29 years old in good health.

There are a few counts of this clone. The rearrangement joins TRBV12-5 to TRBJ2-1, with D possibly TRBD1 on 5 matching bases. CDR1 and CDR2 from the germline V gene are LGHNT and FRNRAP. CDR3 size: 12 residues. Trimming left V 6 bases short and J 4 bases short, with 7 bases between. The CDR3: CASGQEYNEQFF. The CDR3, as DNA: TGTGCTAGTGGACAGGAATACAATGAGCAGTTCTTC.

The chain recombines TRBV11-3 with TRBJ2-2, with 7 bases matching TRBD2. The CDR3 runs to 16 residues. Losses at the gene ends were 2 bases for V and 1 base for J; bases not matched to a gene: 4. Per the germline V gene, CDR1 is SGHNT and CDR2 is YENEEA. The CDR3 region has the DNA TGTGCCAGCAGCTTAAGCGGGGCAGAGAACACCGGGGAGCTGTTTTTT. It codes for CASSLSGAENTGELFF.

This rearrangement joins TRBV9 to TRBJ1-2, with TRBD1 matching 8 bases. The CDR3 runs to 14 residues. The V and J ends lost 3 bases and 4 bases, in that order; junction bases with no gene match: 5. In germline, CDR1 is SGDLS, CDR2 YYNGEE. CDR3 coding DNA: TGTGCCAGCAGCGCTCCCACAGGGGGCTATGGCTACACCTTC. Translation gives CASSAPTGGYGYTF.

This clone occurred a few times. The chain is built from TRBV5-4 and TRBJ2-7; TRBD2 might be the D (5 bases). With 0 bases removed from V and 2 bases from J, the gap between germline ends came to 6 bases. CDR1 is SGHNT, CDR2 YYREEE, per germline (reference sequence). This CDR3 region has 13 residues. The CDR3 DNA is TGTGCCAGCAGCTTGGGGAGGCCCTACGAGCAGTACTTC. Protein: CASSLGRPYEQYF. Drawing the rest from reference TRBV5-4 and TRBJ2-7, the complete variable domain is ETGVTQSPTHLIKTRGQQVTLRCSSQSGHNTVSWYQQALGQGPQFIFQYYREEENGRGNFPPRFSGLQFPNYSSELNVNALELDDSALYLCASSLGRPYEQYFGPGTRLTVT.

The chain couples TRBV5-1 to TRBJ2-7; D is possibly TRBD2 (6 bases). Per the germline V gene, CDR1 is SGHRS and CDR2 is YFSETQ. The CDR3 loop spans 14 amino acids. V lost 0 bases and J lost 2, with 9 bases in between. This CDR3 is CASSLASAAYEQYF. CDR3 nucleotides: TGCGCCAGCAGCTTGGCTAGCGCAGCCTACGAGCAGTACTTC.

This clone was seen a few times. The chain recombines TRBV2 with TRBJ2-3; TRBD2 agrees at 10 bases. The V segment lost 6 bases and the J segment 5 bases; nucleotides outside the gene matches: 8. Germline lookup yields CDR1 SNHLY and CDR2 FYNNEI. This CDR3 is built from 15 residues. CDR3 coding DNA: TGTGCCAGCAGGGGTTCTAGCGGGAGTGTAGATACGCAGTATTTT. It translates to CASRGSSGSVDTQYF.

CDR3 in DNA: TGTGCCAGCAGCTTAAGCGGACTAGGGGCCCGGGAGAACGAGCAGTACTTC. Its translation: CASSLSGLGARENEQYF. The chain joins TRBV7-2 to TRBJ2-7; 7 bases map to TRBD2. The CDR3 runs to 17 residues. V lost 2 bases to trimming and J lost 5 bases; unmatched junction nucleotides: 15. Germline CDR1 is SGHTA and CDR2 is FQGNSA.

The V gene is TRBV28, the J gene TRBJ1-2, with D tentatively TRBD1 (5 bases). Germline CDR1 MDHEN, CDR2 SYDVKM. V was trimmed by 5 bases and J by 2 bases, leaving 18 bases between them. This CDR3 region has 16 residues. This CDR3 is CASSIAIGAGNYGYTF. The CDR3, as DNA: TGTGCCAGCAGTATAGCCATAGGGGCAGGAAACTATGGCTACACCTTC.

This sequence joins TRBV28 and TRBJ1-1, with a weak D call TRBD1 (5 bases). The V gene lost 4 bases and the J gene lost 4 bases, with 16 bases spanning the gap. There are 15 residues in the CDR3. Germline V gene data show CDR1 as MDHEN and CDR2 as SYDVKM. In nucleotides, the CDR3 is TGTGCCAGCAGTTCACACAGCGGGGGGAGCACTGAAGCTTTCTTT. Translation: CASSSHSGGSTEAFF. Supplemented by reference TRBV28 and TRBJ1-1, the full variable domain reads DVKVTQSSRYLVKRTGEKVFLECVQDMDHENMFWYRQDPGLGLRLIYFSYDVKMKEKGDIPEGYSVSREKKERFSLILESASTNQTSMYLCASSSHSGGSTEAFFGQGTRLTVV.

The chain links TRBV6-5 to TRBJ2-1, with 10 bases identical to TRBD2. The germline CDR1 and CDR2 sequences are MNHEY and SVGAGI. The CDR3 length is 16 residues. V dropped 2 bases and J dropped 7; count of bases not matched to a gene: 8. The CDR3 DNA sequence: TGTGCCAGCAGTTACCCGGCTAGCGGGAGAGTGAATGAGCAGTTCTTC. Amino acid sequence: CASSYPASGRVNEQFF.

This sequence joins TRBV5-1 and TRBJ2-3; D uncertain. The CDR3 loop spans 12 amino acids. CDR1 is SGHRS and CDR2 is YFSETQ in the germline V gene. Trimming removed 3 bases from V and 9 bases from J, with 11 bases in between. The CDR3 nucleotides are TGCGCCAGCAGCTATCCTGAAGCCACGCAGTATTTT. Its protein product is CASSYPEATQYF.

This clone was detected only a few times. V and J are TRBV5-6 and TRBJ2-5; no firm D call. Germline CDR1 and CDR2: SGHDT and YYEEEE. Trimming took 0 bases from V and 4 from J, leaving 16 bases between them. CDR3 size: 16 residues. CDR3 residues: CASSLVGSSSLETQYF. The CDR3 coding sequence is TGTGCCAGCAGCTTGGTTGGTAGCAGTAGTCTAGAGACCCAGTACTTC.

This clone has more than one count but fewer than ten. V and J are TRBV11-2 and TRBJ1-1; no firm D call. Per the germline V gene, CDR1 is SGHAT and CDR2 is FQNNGV. The V end was cut by 6 bases, the J end by 1 base, with 9 bases between. This CDR3 spans 13 amino acids. Here the CDR3 reads CASRTQTNTEAFF. The CDR3 nucleotides are TGTGCCAGCAGGACCCAGACGAACACTGAAGCTTTCTTT.

V is TRBV28 and J is TRBJ2-7; maybe TRBD2 (7 bases). CDR3 length: 14 amino acids. Per germline, CDR1 MDHEN and CDR2 SYDVKM. The V and J ends lost 6 bases and 2 bases respectively, with 14 bases between them. Written as DNA, the CDR3 is TGTGCCAGCAGGCTCTCCGGGGGGCCCTACGAGCAGTACTTC. Its protein product is CASRLSGGPYEQYF.

There are a few counts of this clone. The chain recombines TRBV6-6 with TRBJ2-3; 10 bases line up with TRBD1. CDR3 length: 14 amino acids. Germline values: CDR1 MNHNY, CDR2 SVGAGI (reference sequence). Trimming cost V 7 bases and J 4 bases; bases outside gene matches: 5. The CDR3 region has the DNA TGTGCCAGCAACGACAGGGGGCGAGCAGATACGCAGTATTTT. It is translated as CASNDRGRADTQYF.

This clone was seen more than once but under ten times. This chain connects TRBV7-9 to TRBJ2-5; 9 bases are shared with TRBD2. Looked up from germline, CDR1 is SEHNR and CDR2 is FQNEAQ (reference sequence). The V and J ends lost 5 bases and 5 bases, in that order; junction bases with no gene match: 9. This CDR3 has 15 amino acids. The CDR3 sequence is CASSPGTSIRETQYF. In DNA, the CDR3 is TGTGCCAGCAGCCCAGGGACTAGCATACGTGAGACCCAGTACTTC. Based on the CDR3 plus reference TRBV7-9 and TRBJ2-5, the full variable domain is DTGVSQNPRHKITKRGQNVTFRCDPISEHNRLYWYRQTLGQGPEFLTYFQNEAQLEKSRLLSDRFSAERPKGSFSTLEIQRTEQGDSAMYLCASSPGTSIRETQYFGPGTRLLVL.

This clone has only a few counts. This rearrangement joins TRBV5-1 to TRBJ2-7; 14 bases fit TRBD2. V shed 6 bases and J 2 bases; nucleotides not matched to a gene: 7. Germline CDR1 is SGHRS and CDR2 is YFSETQ. This CDR3 is 16 amino acids long. CDR3 amino acids: CASNRLAGGLAYEQYF. The CDR3 coding sequence is TGCGCCAGCAACCGACTAGCGGGAGGGTTGGCCTACGAGCAGTACTTC.

This chain uses TRBV9 with TRBJ2-7; D is ambiguous. This CDR3 is built from 13 residues. The V end lost 0 bases, the J end lost 4 bases, and 8 bases lay between the germline ends. Germline loops: CDR1 SGDLS, CDR2 YYNGEE. The CDR3 loop reads CASSVGPRYEQYF. The CDR3 DNA reads as TGTGCCAGCAGCGTAGGCCCCAGGTACGAGCAGTACTTC.

This clone was counted between two and nine times. The rearrangement uses TRBV6-6 and TRBJ2-1; 7 bases agree with TRBD2. Losses at the gene ends were 4 bases for V and 6 bases for J; bases not matched to a gene: 9. Germline assignment: CDR1 MNHNY and CDR2 SVGAGI (reference sequence). The CDR3 sequence is 15 residues long. In DNA, the CDR3 is TGTGCCAGCAGTTCCCGGCGCGGGAGTGGCAATGAGCAGTTCTTC. It is translated as CASSSRRGSGNEQFF.

The sample holds a few counts of this clone. V is TRBV5-1 and J is TRBJ2-5; D is perhaps TRBD1 or TRBD2 (5 bases each). The assigned J gene may be wrong: the sequence end matches TRBJ2-7 better. This CDR3 contains 14 residues. CDR1 and CDR2 (germline): SGHRS, YFSETQ. As DNA, the CDR3 is TGCGCCAGCAGCCCCCGGGACCAGTCCTACGAGCAGTACTTC. Protein sequence: CASSPRDQSYEQYF.

A note on this clone: The identical CDR3 is also encoded by other nucleotide sequences in the sample. The chain has TRBV28 and TRBJ2-7, with D perhaps TRBD1 (6 bases). CDR1 and CDR2 from the germline V gene are MDHEN and SYDVKM. The CDR3 is made up of 13 amino acids. V dropped 5 bases and J dropped 2 bases, with 10 bases sitting between them. In DNA form, the CDR3 reads TGTGCCAGCAGTCCGGGACAAACCTACGAGCAGTACTTC. Protein sequence: CASSPGQTYEQYF.

There are a few counts of this clone. V gene TRBV28 combines with J gene TRBJ2-4; no reliable D call. The CDR3 is 13 residues long. Per germline, CDR1 MDHEN and CDR2 SYDVKM. V lost 4 bases and J lost 0, with 4 bases in between. CDR3 protein: CASSSGAKNIQYF. The CDR3 nucleotides are TGTGCCAGCAGTTCCGGAGCCAAAAACATTCAGTACTTC.

In the case of this clone: This same CDR3 is encoded by further DNA sequences in the sample. The J gene is TRBJ2-1, the V gene TRBV5-1; no definite D call. The germline V gene encodes CDR1 SGHRS and CDR2 YFSETQ. V was cut by 1 base and J by 0 bases, with 5 bases left in between. The CDR3 runs 14 residues. DNA of the CDR3: TGCGCCAGCAGCTTGATAGGCTCCTACAATGAGCAGTTCTTC. Translating it yields CASSLIGSYNEQFF.

The genes are TRBV7-2 and TRBJ2-3; D may be TRBD1 (6 bases). Looked up from germline, CDR1 is SGHTA and CDR2 is FQGNSA. This CDR3 region has 15 residues. Trimming took off 7 bases at V and 2 bases at J, with 16 bases between the two ends. The CDR3 coding sequence is TGTGCCAGCACCCTGGACAGACAAAACACAGATACGCAGTATTTT. This gives the protein CASTLDRQNTDTQYF.

The V and J genes are TRBV19 and TRBJ2-7; perhaps TRBD1 as D (6 bases). V lost 5 bases to trimming and J lost 0 bases, with 14 bases between them. The germline V gene has CDR1 LNHDA and CDR2 SQIVND (reference sequence). This CDR3 spans 15 amino acids. The CDR3, as DNA: TGTGCCAGTAGTCTCGTCACAGGGAGCTCCTACGAGCAGTACTTC. As protein: CASSLVTGSSYEQYF.

CDR3 residues: CAISGPSGGRDEQYF. The DNA of the CDR3 is TGTGCCATCAGTGGCCCCTCGGGGGGCCGGGACGAGCAGTACTTC. The V call is TRBV10-3, the J call TRBJ2-7; tentative D call: TRBD2 (7 bases). The germline CDR1 and CDR2 sequences are ENHRY and SYGVKD. The CDR3 covers 15 residues. V was trimmed by 4 bases and J by 5 bases, leaving 18 bases between them.

This clone was detected a few times. V usage is TRBV28 and J usage is TRBJ2-1; 15 bases fit TRBD2. J lost 7 bases, V lost 2 bases, and 0 bases had no gene match. The CDR3 extends over 15 amino acids. Germline V gene lookup returns CDR1 MDHEN and CDR2 SYDVKM. This CDR3 reads CASSLGLAGGNEQFF. In nucleotides, the CDR3 is TGTGCCAGCAGTTTAGGACTAGCGGGGGGGAATGAGCAGTTCTTC.

This clone was detected a few times. The gene calls are TRBV7-2 and TRBJ2-1; D uncertain. Germline CDR1 SGHTA, CDR2 FQGNSA. V lost 5 bases and J lost 2, with 10 bases in between. The CDR3 is 14 amino acids. The CDR3 nucleotides read TGTGCCAGCAGCCCAAACAAACCCTACAATGAGCAGTTCTTC. Translated, it gives CASSPNKPYNEQFF. Using reference TRBV7-2 and TRBJ2-1 for the parts outside the CDR3, the full variable domain is GAGVSQSPSNKVTEKGKDVELRCDPISGHTALYWYRQSLGQGLEFLIYFQGNSAPDKSGLPSDRFSAERTGGSVSTLTIQRTQQEDSAVYLCASSPNKPYNEQFFGPGTRLTVL.

The chain carries TRBV2 and TRBJ2-5; D is undetermined. CDR1 and CDR2 (germline): SNHLY, FYNNEI. V lost 5 bases, J lost 1 base, and 5 bases lay in between. The CDR3 loop spans 12 amino acids. CDR3 amino acids: CASSLAQETQYF. The CDR3 DNA follows: TGTGCCAGCAGTCTGGCCCAAGAGACCCAGTACTTC.

The V and J genes are TRBV2 and TRBJ2-3; the match to TRBD2 covers 8 bases. J was trimmed by 1 base and V by 5 bases; bases with no gene match: 5. The germline CDR1 and CDR2 sequences are SNHLY and FYNNEI. CDR3 length equals 15 residues. The chain's CDR3 is CASSNRLARTDTQYF. For the CDR3, the DNA is TGTGCCAGCAGTAACCGACTAGCGCGCACAGATACGCAGTATTTT. Full variable domain (remainder filled in from reference TRBV2 and TRBJ2-3): EPEVTQTPSHQVTQMGQEVILRCVPISNHLYFYWYRQILGQKVEFLVSFYNNEISEKSEIFDDQFSVERPDGSNFTLKIRSTKLEDSAMYFCASSNRLARTDTQYFGPGTRLTVL.

This clone was counted a few times. This chain joins TRBV4-2 and TRBJ1-4; D remains ambiguous. Between the trimmed V and J ends, which lost 1 base and 6 bases, there was a span of 27 bases. Germline CDR1 reads LGHNA; CDR2 reads YNFKEQ. This CDR3 is 20 amino acids long. CDR3 sequence reads: CASSQGGRGLRPAKDEKLFF. The CDR3, as DNA: TGTGCCAGCAGCCAAGGAGGACGAGGACTTAGGCCGGCGAAGGATGAAAAACTGTTTTTT.